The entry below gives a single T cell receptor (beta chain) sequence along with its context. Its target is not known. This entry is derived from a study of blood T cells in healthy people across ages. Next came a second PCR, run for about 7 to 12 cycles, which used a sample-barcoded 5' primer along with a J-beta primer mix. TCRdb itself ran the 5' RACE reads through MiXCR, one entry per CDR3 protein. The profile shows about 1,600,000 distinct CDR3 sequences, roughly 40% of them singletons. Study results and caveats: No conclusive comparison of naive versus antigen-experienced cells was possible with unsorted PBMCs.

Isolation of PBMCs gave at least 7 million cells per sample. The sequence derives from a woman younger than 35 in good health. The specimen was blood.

In DNA form, the CDR3 reads TGTGCCAGCAGCGTCTGGACTACCGACACCGGGGAGCTGTTTTTT. It is translated as CASSVWTTDTGELFF. The V gene is TRBV9, the J gene TRBJ2-2, with D perhaps matching TRBD2 (6 bases). V was shortened by 2 bases and J by 3 bases, with 11 bases between the two germline ends. The CDR3 totals 15 residues. Germline CDR1 reads SGDLS; CDR2 reads YYNGEE.